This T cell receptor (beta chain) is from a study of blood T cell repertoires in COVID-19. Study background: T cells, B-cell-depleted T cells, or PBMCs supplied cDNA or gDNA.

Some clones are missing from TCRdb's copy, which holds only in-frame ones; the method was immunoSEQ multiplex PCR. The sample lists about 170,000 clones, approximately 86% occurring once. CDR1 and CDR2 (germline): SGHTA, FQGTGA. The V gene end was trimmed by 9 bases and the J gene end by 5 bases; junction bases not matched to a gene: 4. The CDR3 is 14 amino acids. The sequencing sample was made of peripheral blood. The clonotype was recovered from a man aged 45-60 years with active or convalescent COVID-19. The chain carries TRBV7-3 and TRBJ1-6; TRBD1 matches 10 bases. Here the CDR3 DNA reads TGTGCCAGTGGGACAGGGGCTCATAATTCACCCCTCCACTTT. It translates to CASGTGAHNSPLHF.